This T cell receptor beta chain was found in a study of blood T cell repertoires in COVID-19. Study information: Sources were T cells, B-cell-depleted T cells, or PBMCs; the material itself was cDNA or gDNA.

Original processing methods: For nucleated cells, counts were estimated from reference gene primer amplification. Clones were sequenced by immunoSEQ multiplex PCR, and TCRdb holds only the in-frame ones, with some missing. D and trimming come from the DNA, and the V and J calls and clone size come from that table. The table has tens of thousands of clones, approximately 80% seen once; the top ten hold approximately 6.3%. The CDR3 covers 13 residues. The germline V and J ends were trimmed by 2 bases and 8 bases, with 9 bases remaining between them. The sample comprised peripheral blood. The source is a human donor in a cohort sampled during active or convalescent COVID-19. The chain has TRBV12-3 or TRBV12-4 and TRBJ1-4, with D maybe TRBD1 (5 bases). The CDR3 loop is CASSLRRGEKLFF. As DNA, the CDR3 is TGTGCCAGCAGTTTAAGACGGGGGGAAAAACTGTTTTTT.